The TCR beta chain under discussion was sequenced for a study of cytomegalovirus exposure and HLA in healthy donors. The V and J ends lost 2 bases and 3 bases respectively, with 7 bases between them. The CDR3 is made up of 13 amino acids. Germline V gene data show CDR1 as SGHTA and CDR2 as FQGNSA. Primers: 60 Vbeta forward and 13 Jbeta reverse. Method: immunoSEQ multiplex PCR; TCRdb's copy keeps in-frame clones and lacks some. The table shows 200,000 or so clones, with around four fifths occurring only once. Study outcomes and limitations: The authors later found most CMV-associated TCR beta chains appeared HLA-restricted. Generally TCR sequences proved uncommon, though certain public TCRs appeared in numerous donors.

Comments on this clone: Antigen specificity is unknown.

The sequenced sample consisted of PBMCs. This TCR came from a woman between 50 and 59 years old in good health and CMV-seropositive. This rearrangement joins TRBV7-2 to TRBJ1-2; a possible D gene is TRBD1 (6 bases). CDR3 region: CASSLRTDYGYTF. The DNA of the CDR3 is TGTGCCAGCAGCTTACGGACAGACTATGGCTACACCTTC.